This T cell receptor beta chain was captured by sequencing in a study of T cell repertoires in cytomegalovirus infection (dated by TCRdb to the late 2010s). Background on the whole study: Because public TCR beta signatures pointed to carriage of CMV infection together with the matching HLA type, the HLA type of each donor mattered for the analysis.

TCRdb lists the instrument as Illumina HiSeq 1500. The public reads were quality trimmed at Q25 with fastp and then assembled into clones with MiXCR by TCRdb, keeping productive beta chains. When rows share a CDR3 protein, they turn into one entry using the most common DNA and genes. The sample contains around 740,000 distinct CDR3 sequences, about 40% of them found a single time. The leading ten clones occupy around 2.8% of the sample. What the authors observed across the whole study: Carriers of CMV infection plus the relevant HLA type were discriminated by the cumulative frequency of public TCR beta family members in the study cohort and in an independent roughly 350-donor cohort. The ex vivo response was dominated by HLA-C-restricted CMV-specific TCR beta clonotypes, which also provided the single most frequent clonotype in two of eight donors.

Comments on this clonotype: It has no known antigen specificity. Within one base of it there is no much larger clone, and no base qualities were kept.

This clonotype was sampled from a human donor in good health (CMV status not recorded). Some clones in this sample may be carry-over from other donors' samples. The material sequenced was PBMCs.

This receptor carries the CDR3 CASSLEGQPNEKLFF. The sequenced DNA is TGCGCCAGCAGCTTGGAGGGACAGCCAAATGAAAAACTGTTTTTT. Here the chain combines TRBV5-1 and TRBJ1-4; TRBD1 lines up with 7 middle nucleotides. V is pruned by 0 bases and J by 5 bases, leaving 4 bases of the junction without a gene match. CDR1 and CDR2 are read off the germline V gene as SGHRS and YFSETQ. Including the terminal cysteine and phenylalanine, the CDR3 comprises 15 residues. The entry retains the CDR3 DNA only, 45 bases that are in frame from base 1. The reference TRBV5-1 and TRBJ1-4 proteins fill in what lies around the CDR3, so the full variable domain reads KAGVTQTPRYLIKTRGQQVTLSCSPISGHRSVSWYQQTPGQGLQFLFEYFSETQRNKGNFPGRFSGRQFSNSRSEMNVSTLELGDSALYLCASSLEGQPNEKLFFGSGTQLSVL.